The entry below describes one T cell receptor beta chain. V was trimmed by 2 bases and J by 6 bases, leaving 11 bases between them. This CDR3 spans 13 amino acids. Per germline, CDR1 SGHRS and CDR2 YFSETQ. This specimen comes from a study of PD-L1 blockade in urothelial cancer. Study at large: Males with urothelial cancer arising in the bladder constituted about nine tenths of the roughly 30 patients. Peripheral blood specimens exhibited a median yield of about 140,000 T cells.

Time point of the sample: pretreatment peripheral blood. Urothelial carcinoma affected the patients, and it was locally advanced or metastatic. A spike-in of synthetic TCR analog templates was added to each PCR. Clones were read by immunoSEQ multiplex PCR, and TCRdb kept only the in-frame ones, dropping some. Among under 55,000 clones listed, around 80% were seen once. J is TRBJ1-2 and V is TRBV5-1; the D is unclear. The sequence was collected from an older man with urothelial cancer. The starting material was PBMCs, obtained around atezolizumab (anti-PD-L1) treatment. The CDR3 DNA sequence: TGCGCCAGCAGCTTATCATTTAGAGATGGCTACACCTTC. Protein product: CASSLSFRDGYTF. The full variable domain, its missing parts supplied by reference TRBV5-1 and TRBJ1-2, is KAGVTQTPRYLIKTRGQQVTLSCSPISGHRSVSWYQQTPGQGLQFLFEYFSETQRNKGNFPGRFSGRQFSNSRSEMNVSTLELGDSALYLCASSLSFRDGYTFGSGTRLTVV.